These 23 T cell receptor beta chains were all obtained from the same sample, sequenced in a study of identical twins. TCRdb fed the 5' RACE reads into MiXCR, producing one record per CDR3 protein. The profile shows about 240,000 distinct CDR3 sequences, about 13% of them singletons. This sample was also put to use in a study of yellow fever vaccine responses in identical twins.

The sample was memory (CD45RO+) T cells sorted from blood. These receptors were collected from a woman between 18 and 29 years old in good health.

This clonotype was detected a few times. This chain uses TRBV5-1 with TRBJ2-7; 7 bases line up with TRBD1. Trimming at V came to 4 bases and at J to 4 bases, leaving 11 bases not matched to a gene. The CDR3 extends over 15 amino acids. The V gene's germline CDR1 is SGHRS and CDR2 YFSETQ. CDR3 sequence (DNA): TGCGCCAGCAGCCGGGAAGGGGGCTCCGCTTACGAGCAGTACTTC. Translating it yields CASSREGGSAYEQYF. The variable domain in full, completed from reference TRBV5-1 and TRBJ2-7, reads KAGVTQTPRYLIKTRGQQVTLSCSPISGHRSVSWYQQTPGQGLQFLFEYFSETQRNKGNFPGRFSGRQFSNSRSEMNVSTLELGDSALYLCASSREGGSAYEQYFGPGTRLTVT.

The chain joins TRBV6-5 to TRBJ1-3; TRBD1 might be the D (6 bases). Per the germline V gene, CDR1 is MNHEY and CDR2 is SVGAGI. This CDR3 has 17 amino acids. Trimming cost V 0 bases and J 3 bases, with 15 bases left between them. CDR3 region: CASSYSLGGQIGNTIYF. CDR3 DNA: TGTGCCAGCAGTTACTCGCTAGGAGGACAGATTGGAAACACCATATATTTT.

In its sample, this clonotype was seen a few times. The rearrangement uses TRBV20-1 and TRBJ2-7, with 8 positions matching TRBD1. This CDR3 contains 15 residues. V gave up 2 bases and J gave up 7 bases; unmatched junction bases: 13. Germline CDR1 DFQATT, CDR2 SNEGSKA (reference sequence). The CDR3 DNA sequence: TGCAGTGCTAGAACCCACACAGGGGGAGTGAGGGAGCAGTACTTC. Its translation is CSARTHTGGVREQYF.

V gene TRBV7-2 combines with J gene TRBJ2-5; D perhaps matches TRBD2 (5 bases). V was pared by 4 bases and J by 5 bases, with 14 bases between. The CDR3 has 14 amino acids. The germline CDR1 and CDR2 sequences are SGHTA and FQGNSA. As DNA, the CDR3 is TGTGCCAGCAGCTCCGGACTCCTTGGGGAGACCCAGTACTTC. Translated: CASSSGLLGETQYF.

This clonotype turned up a few times. This rearrangement joins TRBV18 to TRBJ1-6, with D unresolved. Germline CDR1 KGHSH, CDR2 LQKENI. Trimming removed 2 bases at V and 6 bases at J, with 11 bases between. The CDR3 consists of 15 residues. CDR3 nucleotide sequence: TGTGCCAGCTCACCAACATATGGGCTTAATTCACCCCTCCACTTT. Its protein product is CASSPTYGLNSPLHF.

This clonotype has a handful of counts. The chain couples TRBV20-1 to TRBJ2-1, with a tentative D call TRBD2 (6 bases). CDR3 length: 11 amino acids. CDR1 and CDR2 (germline): DFQATT, SNEGSKA (reference sequence). This CDR3 reads CSGRGNNEQFF. In DNA, the CDR3 is TGCAGCGGGAGAGGGAACAATGAGCAGTTCTTC.

This clonotype showed up just a few times. The chain uses TRBV12-3 or TRBV12-4 and TRBJ2-5; D uncertain. The germline V and J ends were trimmed by 0 bases and 8 bases, with 7 bases remaining between them. This CDR3 comprises 12 residues. The CDR3: CASSLAFFTQYF. In DNA form, the CDR3 reads TGTGCCAGCAGTTTAGCATTCTTTACCCAGTACTTC.

The chain is built from TRBV19 and TRBJ2-7; 14 positions agree with TRBD2. In germline, CDR1 is LNHDA, CDR2 SQIVND (reference sequence). Trimming removed 6 bases from V and 1 base from J; junction bases left unmatched: 5. CDR3 length: 16 residues. CDR3 DNA: TGTGCCAGTAGACCCGGGACTAGCGGGAGTTCCTACGAGCAGTACTTC. This codes for CASRPGTSGSSYEQYF. Complete variable domain (other parts from reference TRBV19 and TRBJ2-7): DGGITQSPKYLFRKEGQNVTLSCEQNLNHDAMYWYRQDPGQGLRLIYYSQIVNDFQKGDIAEGYSVSREKKESFPLTVTSAQKNPTAFYLCASRPGTSGSSYEQYFGPGTRLTVT.

This clonotype was seen more than once but under ten times. The CDR3 reads CASSYGGVSTDTQYF. Written as DNA, the CDR3 is TGTGCCAGCAGCTATGGCGGGGTGAGCACAGATACGCAGTATTTT. The J gene is TRBJ2-3, the V gene TRBV7-9; the D gene is possibly TRBD2 (6 bases). Trimming removed 4 bases at V and 0 bases at J, with 11 bases between. The CDR3 is 15 residues long. CDR1 and CDR2 (germline): SEHNR, FQNEAQ (reference sequence).

Concerning this clonotype: A read error is possible here, since a much larger clone lies one base away. This chain joins TRBV27 and TRBJ2-7; D call uncertain. Between the trimmed V and J ends, which lost 5 bases and 3 bases, there was a span of 17 bases. CDR1 is MNHEY, CDR2 SMNVEV, per germline (reference sequence). The CDR3 loop spans 15 amino acids. The CDR3 loop is CASSRSADINYEQYF. The DNA for the CDR3 is TGTGCCAGCAGTCGCTCCGCGGATATTAACTACGAGCAGTACTTC.

In its sample, this clonotype was seen a few times. The chain recombines TRBV28 with TRBJ2-7, with 7 bases aligning to TRBD1. The trim removed 5 bases at V and 2 bases at J, leaving 15 bases unmatched. The germline V gene encodes CDR1 MDHEN and CDR2 SYDVKM. This CDR3 contains 17 residues. CDR3 sequence (DNA): TGTGCCAGCAGTACCCGCCGACAGGGCATAAACACCTACGAGCAGTACTTC. Translation gives CASSTRRQGINTYEQYF.

This clonotype turned up a few times. The chain uses TRBV6-2 or TRBV6-3 and TRBJ2-1; D is undetermined. Trimming left V 5 bases short and J 6 bases short, with 17 bases between. CDR1 and CDR2 from the germline V gene are MNHEY and SVGEGT. CDR3 length: 15 amino acids. CDR3 sequence reads: CASSPPSSVANEQFF. CDR3 in DNA: TGTGCCAGCAGTCCTCCATCCTCAGTAGCCAATGAGCAGTTCTTC.

This clonotype was counted only a few times. Compared with germline, one end of the junction differs, possibly owing to a read error. The V call is TRBV11-2, the J call TRBJ2-7; weak D call: TRBD2 (6 bases). Germline assignment: CDR1 SGHAT and CDR2 FQNNGV. CDR3 length: 13 residues. For the CDR3, the DNA is TGTGCCAGCAGCCCCCGGGTGGAAGGAGGGCGGGACTTC. Its protein product is CASSPRVEGGRDF.

This clonotype has just a few counts. The chain carries TRBV5-4 and TRBJ2-7; D is possibly TRBD2 (6 bases). Trimming pared 6 bases from V and 6 bases from J, leaving 22 bases between. This CDR3 has 15 amino acids. CDR1 and CDR2 from the germline V gene are SGHNT and YYREEE (reference sequence). CDR3 residues: CASKKERGLTTEQYF. The CDR3, as DNA: TGTGCCAGCAAAAAAGAAAGGGGACTCACGACCGAGCAGTACTTC. The whole variable domain, remainder taken from reference TRBV5-4 and TRBJ2-7, is ETGVTQSPTHLIKTRGQQVTLRCSSQSGHNTVSWYQQALGQGPQFIFQYYREEENGRGNFPPRFSGLQFPNYSSELNVNALELDDSALYLCASKKERGLTTEQYFGPGTRLTVT.

The CDR3 loop reads CASSRTTSGGSTDTQYF. The CDR3 coding sequence is TGTGCCAGCAGTCGGACCACTAGCGGGGGGTCAACAGATACGCAGTATTTT. The chain joins TRBV12-3 or TRBV12-4 to TRBJ2-3, with 12 bases fitting TRBD2. The CDR3 totals 17 residues. V dropped 5 bases and J dropped 3; count of bases not matched to a gene: 9.

CDR3 coding DNA: TGCAGTGCTAGAGATTGGAAGGACAGCTCCTACGAGCAGTACTTC. Encoded protein: CSARDWKDSSYEQYF. The gene calls are TRBV20-1 and TRBJ2-7; D might be TRBD1 (6 bases). Germline V gives CDR1 DFQATT, CDR2 SNEGSKA (reference sequence). The germline V and J ends were trimmed by 0 bases and 0 bases, with 12 bases remaining between them. This CDR3 comprises 15 residues.

This clonotype occurred a few times. The V call is TRBV20-1, the J call TRBJ1-1, with D possibly matching TRBD1 (5 bases). CDR1 is DFQATT and CDR2 is SNEGSKA in the germline V gene (reference sequence). Trimming took off 4 bases at V and 4 bases at J, with 13 bases between the two ends. This CDR3 has 13 amino acids. The CDR3 region has the DNA TGCAGTGCTAATGTCAGGGCCGGCACTGAAGCTTTCTTT. Translation: CSANVRAGTEAFF.

There are a few counts of this clonotype. The V and J genes are TRBV7-9 and TRBJ1-1; D is undetermined. The germline V and J ends were trimmed by 4 bases and 1 base, with 10 bases remaining between them. The germline CDR1 and CDR2 sequences are SEHNR and FQNEAQ (reference sequence). The CDR3 is made up of 14 amino acids. The CDR3 is CASSYPWENTEAFF. Here the CDR3 DNA reads TGTGCCAGCAGCTATCCATGGGAGAACACTGAAGCTTTCTTT.

Ten or more counts support this clonotype. This chain uses TRBV5-1 with TRBJ2-3, with 11 bases fitting TRBD2. Germline V CDR1 and CDR2: SGHRS, YFSETQ. J lost 0 bases, V lost 3 bases, and 9 bases had no gene match. CDR3 size: 18 residues. CDR3 nucleotides: TGCGCCAGCAGCTCAATCCGGACTAGCGGGTATAGCACAGATACGCAGTATTTT. This translates into CASSSIRTSGYSTDTQYF.

The V gene is TRBV20-1, the J gene TRBJ1-3; tentatively, D is TRBD1 (6 bases). With 0 bases removed from V and 3 bases from J, the gap between germline ends came to 12 bases. Germline CDR1 DFQATT, CDR2 SNEGSKA (reference sequence). This CDR3 is built from 15 residues. The CDR3 DNA follows: TGCAGTGCTAGAGATCAGGGGATAGGTGGAAACACCATATATTTT. It is translated as CSARDQGIGGNTIYF.

This clonotype was observed a handful of times. The CDR3 nucleotides read TGTGCCAGCAGTTTGTTGATCTACAATGAGCAGTTCTTC. Translated: CASSLLIYNEQFF. The V call is TRBV28, the J call TRBJ2-1; the D is unclear. This CDR3 contains 13 residues. The V gene lost 3 bases and the J gene lost 3 bases, with 6 bases spanning the gap. The germline V gene has CDR1 MDHEN and CDR2 SYDVKM.

The chain joins TRBV2 to TRBJ2-1, with TRBD1 identical over 9 bases. The germline V gene encodes CDR1 SNHLY and CDR2 FYNNEI. The J segment lost 0 bases and the V segment lost 6 bases, leaving 6 bases of the junction unmatched. The CDR3 runs 16 residues. CDR3 coding DNA: TGTGCCAGCAGAGCCGGGACAGGGAGCTCCTACAATGAGCAGTTCTTC. Its protein is CASRAGTGSSYNEQFF.

This clonotype occurred many times. The V and J genes are TRBV24-1 and TRBJ2-5, with D perhaps TRBD2 (6 bases). The germline V gene encodes CDR1 KGHDR and CDR2 SFDVKD. CDR3 length: 15 amino acids. V lost 4 bases to trimming and J lost 0 bases, with 11 bases between them. This CDR3 is CATSDRTMYQETQYF. CDR3 bases: TGTGCCACCAGTGACCGGACTATGTACCAAGAGACCCAGTACTTC.